This T cell receptor (beta chain) was recovered during a study of T cell responses to AZD1222 COVID-19 vaccine. The V and J ends lost 7 bases and 4 bases respectively, with 23 bases between them. The CDR3 covers 16 residues. Per germline, CDR1 SGHRS and CDR2 YFSETQ. Repertoires were generated with immunoSEQ multiplex PCR, while TCRdb's copy carries only in-frame clones and drops some. The sample carries some 120,000 clones, roughly 91% recorded once. Points on this clone: Its specificity is not known.

Study results and limitations: Baseline antibody screening turned up just a handful of seropositive AZD1222 recipients. Only after the peak T cell response were repertoires sampled. Females outnumbered males among donors, who were mostly white British; clonal diversity was possibly underestimated. Unmutated variant regions reportedly attract nearly half of all spike-specific TCRs.

Material: peripheral blood, obtained on day 0 of MenACWY control vaccination. This TCR was sampled from an adult in good health. This chain connects TRBV5-1 to TRBJ1-2; perhaps TRBD1 as D (5 bases). The chain's CDR3 is CASGAALARQGYGYTF. In DNA form, the CDR3 reads TGCGCCAGCGGGGCAGCGTTGGCCCGGCAGGGCTATGGCTACACCTTC.